Each of the 13 T cell receptor beta chains below was sequenced from the same sample in a study of blood T cell repertoires in COVID-19. Here immunoSEQ multiplex PCR was the method, and the copy in TCRdb shows in-frame clones only, minus some. The table includes 230,000 or so clones, approximately 79% detected once. The source material was peripheral blood. The receptors were sampled from a human donor in a cohort sampled during active COVID-19.

The gene calls are TRBV5-5 and TRBJ2-1; 7 nucleotides align to TRBD2. V shed 3 bases and J 5 bases; nucleotides not matched to a gene: 5. Germline CDR1 and CDR2: SGHKS and YYEKEE (reference sequence). The CDR3 runs 14 residues. Here the CDR3 reads CASSWLLANNEQFF. The CDR3 nucleotides read TGTGCCAGCAGCTGGCTACTAGCGAACAATGAGCAGTTCTTC.

The rearrangement joins TRBV6-5 to TRBJ2-7; 10 bases are shared with TRBD2. The CDR3 totals 16 residues. V gave up 4 bases and J gave up 6 bases; unmatched junction bases: 12. CDR1 is MNHEY and CDR2 is SVGAGI in the germline V gene. The CDR3 loop reads CASSFSIAGGPIEQYF. In DNA, the CDR3 is TGTGCCAGCAGTTTTTCTATAGCGGGAGGCCCCATCGAGCAGTACTTC.

The V gene is TRBV7-3, the J gene TRBJ2-5; D gene ambiguous. CDR1 and CDR2 (germline): SGHTA, FQGTGA. This CDR3 is built from 15 residues. V was shortened by 0 bases and J by 8 bases, with 16 bases between the two germline ends. CDR3 sequence: CASSLTNEERATQYF. In DNA form, the CDR3 reads TGTGCCAGCAGCTTAACCAACGAAGAAAGAGCCACCCAGTACTTC.

This clone showed up just a few times. The CDR3 is CASSRQGQVNTEAFF. CDR3 sequence (DNA): TGTGCCAGTAGTCGACAGGGACAGGTGAACACTGAAGCTTTCTTT. This chain joins TRBV19 and TRBJ1-1; the match to TRBD1 covers 8 bases. CDR1 is LNHDA, CDR2 SQIVND, per germline (reference sequence). V shed 5 bases and J 0 bases; nucleotides not matched to a gene: 5. This CDR3 is 15 amino acids long.

This chain connects TRBV19 to TRBJ2-1, with 8 bases matching TRBD2. The CDR3 has 15 residues. Germline V gene sequence: CDR1 LNHDA, CDR2 SQIVND (reference sequence). The junction had 9 bases not matched to a gene; V was cut back by 3 bases and J by 8 bases. The CDR3 here is CASSMTGTRSHEQFF. The DNA for the CDR3 is TGTGCCAGTAGTATGACCGGGACTAGATCCCATGAGCAGTTCTTC.

The chain joins TRBV7-3 to TRBJ1-2, with D perhaps TRBD1 (6 bases). From germline, CDR1 is SGHTA and CDR2 FQGTGA. Trimming shortened V by 1 base and J by 0 bases, and 18 bases separated the two germline ends. The length of the CDR3 is 18 residues. CDR3 region: CASSLRDTKKASNYGYTF. The CDR3 coding sequence is TGTGCCAGCAGCTTAAGGGACACTAAAAAGGCTTCTAACTATGGCTACACCTTC.

The genes are TRBV2 and TRBJ2-5, with 9 bases aligning to TRBD2. V trimming: 11 bases; J trimming: 3 bases; junction bases outside the gene matches: 7. CDR1 and CDR2 (germline): SNHLY, FYNNEI. This CDR3 region has 13 residues. Here the CDR3 DNA reads TGTGCCTCGGCGGGGGGGCTGGAAGAGACCCAGTACTTC. It translates to CASAGGLEETQYF.

This clone is a singleton in its sample. The rearrangement joins TRBV18 to TRBJ2-7; the match to TRBD2 covers 12 bases. Germline V CDR1 and CDR2: KGHSH, LQKENI. Trimming took 3 bases from V and 5 from J; bases not matched to a gene: 11. The CDR3 runs to 17 residues. CDR3 protein: CASSPALAGGSRDEQYF. CDR3 sequence (DNA): TGTGCCAGCTCACCTGCCCTAGCGGGAGGGTCCAGGGACGAGCAGTACTTC.

The chain recombines TRBV11-2 with TRBJ1-2, with TRBD1 as a possible D gene (6 bases). CDR1 SGHAT and CDR2 FQNNGV come from the germline V gene. Trimming cost V 1 base and J 2 bases, with 14 bases left between them. This CDR3 is 16 amino acids long. The chain's CDR3 is CASSLGGLGANYGYTF. The CDR3 DNA sequence: TGTGCCAGCAGCTTAGGGGGGCTGGGGGCAAACTATGGCTACACCTTC.

J is TRBJ2-5 and V is TRBV6-5, with D possibly TRBD1 on 5 matching bases. The CDR3 loop spans 11 amino acids. V lost 8 bases to trimming and J lost 5 bases, with 9 bases between them. CDR1 and CDR2 from the germline V gene are MNHEY and SVGAGI. For the CDR3, the DNA is TGTGCCAGCGGACAAGGGGAGACCCAGTACTTC. It is translated as CASGQGETQYF.

This sequence joins TRBV28 and TRBJ1-6; TRBD1 matches at 8 bases. The J segment lost 14 bases and the V segment lost 10 bases, leaving 19 bases of the junction unmatched. The CDR3 totals 15 residues. The germline CDR1 and CDR2 sequences are MDHEN and SYDVKM. The CDR3 coding sequence is TGTGCCACGGCAGGGGGACAGGCTACTGGGGGGACCCTCCACTTT. This translates into CATAGGQATGGTLHF.

The chain couples TRBV9 to TRBJ2-7; 8 nucleotides match TRBD1. The CDR3 runs to 15 residues. Trimming at V came to 0 bases and at J to 5 bases, leaving 7 bases not matched to a gene. Germline CDR1 and CDR2: SGDLS and YYNGEE. CDR3 in amino acids: CASSVVPGGKNEQYF. CDR3 in DNA: TGTGCCAGCAGCGTAGTGCCAGGGGGCAAGAACGAGCAGTACTTC.

The chain employs TRBV19 and TRBJ2-2; TRBD1 matches 7 bases. Germline lookup yields CDR1 LNHDA and CDR2 SQIVND (reference sequence). The CDR3 is 14 amino acids. The ends lost 7 bases at V and 1 base at J; junction bases unmatched: 3. CDR3 sequence reads: CASTWTGNTGELFF. The CDR3 nucleotides are TGTGCCAGTACTTGGACAGGGAACACCGGGGAGCTGTTTTTT. The full variable domain, its missing parts supplied by reference TRBV19 and TRBJ2-2, is DGGITQSPKYLFRKEGQNVTLSCEQNLNHDAMYWYRQDPGQGLRLIYYSQIVNDFQKGDIAEGYSVSREKKESFPLTVTSAQKNPTAFYLCASTWTGNTGELFFGEGSRLTVL.